This is a list of T cell receptor beta chains from one sample in a study of cytomegalovirus exposure and HLA in healthy donors. TCRdb keeps only in-frame clones here, not all; method: immunoSEQ multiplex PCR. This table holds some 190,000 clones, approximately 80% found once. Sequenced sample: PBMCs. Receptors were obtained from a female donor in good health and CMV-seronegative. Each CDR3 is given with its conserved first and last residue. Each record gives: clone size, J gene, V gene, D gene, CDR3 length, CDR3 DNA, CDR3 protein. The D gene is left open where the match is weak. A clone size is listed for some rows: how often the clone was seen (once, few, many), or a class if it is expanded.

- TRBJ1-1 TRBV6-5 TRBD1 14 TGTGCCAGTAGTGAACAGGGGCCTAACACTGAAGCTTTCTTT CASSEQGPNTEAFF
- TRBJ2-6 TRBV6-5 - 15 TGTGCCAGCTCAATCGGGGAGCCTGGGGCCAACGTCCTGACTTTC CASSIGEPGANVLTF
- TRBJ1-3 TRBV30 - 16 TGTGCCTGGGCCAGTGGGAGCAGGCGGACTGGAAACACCATATATTTT CAWASGSRRTGNTIYF
- TRBJ1-4 TRBV6-1 - 14 TGTGCCAGCAGTGAAACGGCAGGGCTTGAAAAACTGTTTTTT CASSETAGLEKLFF
- TRBJ1-3 TRBV19 TRBD1 15 TGTGCCAGTAGAGTCCATACAGGGGATGGAAACACCATATATTTT CASRVHTGDGNTIYF
- TRBJ2-7 TRBV20-1 - 11 TGCAGTGCTAGGGGCGGGTACGAGCAGTACTTC CSARGGYEQYF
- TRBJ2-3 TRBV5-1 TRBD1 14 TGCGCCAGCAGCACGGGACAGGGGGCAGATACGCAGTATTTT CASSTGQGADTQYF
- TRBJ2-7 TRBV5-1 TRBD1 15 TGCGCCAGCAGCGCGGCGACAGGGTCCTCCTACGAGCAGTACTTC CASSAATGSSYEQYF
few TRBJ2-7 TRBV5-1 TRBD2 16 TGCGCCAGCAGCTCCCCCCTCGGACTAGCGGGAGGCGAGCAGTACTTC CASSSPLGLAGGEQYF
- TRBJ1-1 TRBV5-4 TRBD1 13 TGTGCCAGCAGCTTCCAGACAGGGTCTGAAGCTTTCTTT CASSFQTGSEAFF
- TRBJ1-1 TRBV5-1 TRBD1 15 TGCGCCAGCAGGATGGGGACAGGGGGTAACACTGAAGCTTTCTTT CASRMGTGGNTEAFF
- TRBJ1-5 TRBV5-5 - 13 TGTGCCAGCAGCTTGGGAGGGTTACAGCCCCAGCATTTT CASSLGGLQPQHF
- TRBJ2-1 TRBV9 TRBD2 16 TGTGCCAGCAGCGTCTGGGAGCGGGAGGTACTAGGTGAGCAGTTCTTC CASSVWEREVLGEQFF
- TRBJ2-7 TRBV27 - 15 TGTGCCAGCAGTTTATTTGACGACAGGTTCTACGAGCAGTACTTC CASSLFDDRFYEQYF
- TRBJ2-1 TRBV4-2 TRBD2 18 TGTGCCAGCAGCCAAGATCGGTCGACTAGCGGGGGGGGCAATGAGCAGTTCTTC CASSQDRSTSGGGNEQFF
- TRBJ2-7 TRBV6-6 TRBD2 14 TGTGCCAGCAGCCCTCCGGGGACTAGCTACGAGCAGTACTTC CASSPPGTSYEQYF
- TRBJ1-2 TRBV6-5 - 15 TGTGCCAGCAGTTACGGGGAGGCGAAGGGATATGGCTACACCTTC CASSYGEAKGYGYTF
- TRBJ1-4 TRBV5-4 - 16 TGTGCCAGCAGCCCGCAAAATCCAGGGGAGAATGAAAAACTGTTTTTT CASSPQNPGENEKLFF
- TRBJ1-6 TRBV7-2 - 15 TGTGCCAGCAGCCCTGGGACATCATATAATTCACCCCTCCACTTT CASSPGTSYNSPLHF
once TRBJ2-7 TRBV7-6 TRBD1 15 TGTGCCAGCAGCTCCGGACAGGGGAGCTCCTACGAGCAGTACTTC CASSSGQGSSYEQYF
- TRBJ2-7 TRBV7-2 TRBD1 16 TGTGCCAGCAGCATTAGCGGGACAGGGGGTTTTTACGAGCAGTACTTC CASSISGTGGFYEQYF
- TRBJ2-7 TRBV2 - 11 TGTGCCAGCAGCATCTCCTACGAGCAGTACTTC CASSISYEQYF
once TRBJ1-2 TRBV2 - 14 TGTGCCAGCAGTAACGACAATTTTTGGGTCGGCTACACCTTC CASSNDNFWVGYTF
- TRBJ2-1 TRBV28 - 16 TGTGCCAGCAATACGAAGGGGGGGAGCTTCTACAATGAGCAGTTCTTC CASNTKGGSFYNEQFF
- TRBJ2-7 TRBV7-3 TRBD2 13 TGTGCCAGCAGCCAGGGACTACGATCCGAGCAGTACTTC CASSQGLRSEQYF
- TRBJ1-3 TRBV7-3 - 13 TGTGCCAGCAGCAGGGAGACTGGAAACACCATATATTTT CASSRETGNTIYF
- TRBJ2-7 TRBV4-1 - 17 TGCGCCAGCAGCCAAGATGTAGACCCAGGGGGGTCCTACGAGCAGTACTTC CASSQDVDPGGSYEQYF
- TRBJ2-2 TRBV5-1 - 15 TGCGCCAGCAGCTTCCGGGACACAATCACCGGGGAGCTGTTTTTT CASSFRDTITGELFF
once TRBJ1-4 TRBV11-2 TRBD1 15 TGTGCCAGCAGCTTAGCGGGACAGGTTGATGAAAAACTGTTTTTT CASSLAGQVDEKLFF
- TRBJ2-3 TRBV5-4 TRBD2 16 TGTGCCAGCAGCTCCCAGGGCGGGAGGCGGGCAGATACGCAGTATTTT CASSSQGGRRADTQYF
- TRBJ1-1 TRBV5-1 TRBD1 17 TGCGCCAGCAGCACTGTCCCGGGACAGGGGGCGAACACTGAAGCTTTCTTT CASSTVPGQGANTEAFF
- TRBJ2-7 TRBV5-6 TRBD1 17 TGTGCCAGCAGCGCAGCAGGACAGGGTTTGAACTCCTACGAGCAGTACTTC CASSAAGQGLNSYEQYF
few TRBJ2-7 TRBV10-3 TRBD2 15 TGTGCCATCAGTGAGTCTCGACTAGCAACAAGCGAGCAGTACTTC CAISESRLATSEQYF
- TRBJ2-7 TRBV9 - 15 TGTGCCAGCAGCGGAGGCCCTAGCGTTTCCTACGAGCAGTACTTC CASSGGPSVSYEQYF
- TRBJ2-7 TRBV7-2 TRBD1 13 TGTGCCAGCAGCGAGACAGGGGTCTACGAGCAGTACTTC CASSETGVYEQYF
- TRBJ2-2 TRBV30 TRBD1 16 TGTGCCTGGAGACTACAGGGGGCCCTTGGCACCGGGGAGCTGTTTTTT CAWRLQGALGTGELFF
- TRBJ2-5 TRBV5-1 TRBD2 17 TGCGCCAGCAGCTTTAACTTCGGTAGCGGGGTCCCAGAGACCCAGTACTTC CASSFNFGSGVPETQYF
- TRBJ2-7 TRBV4-2 TRBD2 13 TGTGCCAGCAGCCAAGGGACTAGCTACGAGCAGTACTTC CASSQGTSYEQYF
- TRBJ2-1 TRBV7-2 TRBD2 15 TGTGCCAGCAGCCGAGGGACTAGCGGCTACAATGAGCAGTTCTTC CASSRGTSGYNEQFF
once TRBJ2-1 TRBV7-9 TRBD2 17 TGTGCCAGCAGCTTTCTCTCTAGCGGGGGGGCGGGGAATGAGCAGTTCTTC CASSFLSSGGAGNEQFF
- TRBJ2-7 TRBV23-1 TRBD1 13 TGCGCCAGCAGACCCGGGACAGACTACGAGCAGTACTTC CASRPGTDYEQYF
- TRBJ1-2 TRBV5-1 - 16 TGCGCCAGCAGCTTGGAATTGCGGGATGTGGACTATGGCTACACCTTC CASSLELRDVDYGYTF
once TRBJ2-6 TRBV5-1 TRBD1 17 TGCGCCAGCAGCACCGGGACAGGGGGCTCTGGGGCCAACGTCCTGACTTTC CASSTGTGGSGANVLTF
- TRBJ2-1 TRBV29-1 - 14 TGCAGCGTTTCAGAGGGCAGCTCCTACAATGAGCAGTTCTTC CSVSEGSSYNEQFF
- TRBJ2-1 TRBV5-1 - 13 TGCGCCAGCAGCTGGGACTTTCACCAGGAGCAGTTCTTC CASSWDFHQEQFF
- TRBJ1-4 TRBV2 TRBD1 11 TGTGCCAGCCTACAGGGGGGAAAACTGTTTTTT CASLQGGKLFF
- TRBJ1-1 TRBV5-1 - 16 TGCGCCAGCAGCTTTCAGTCAGGGGAGTTAGGCACTGAAGCTTTCTTT CASSFQSGELGTEAFF
- TRBJ2-7 TRBV5-1 TRBD1 15 TGCGCCAGCAGCTTGCGGGTAGGGGGCCCCCACGAGCAGTACTTC CASSLRVGGPHEQYF
- TRBJ1-5 TRBV5-5 - 16 TGTGCCAGCAGCTTGTTGGGCTCCTTTGGCAATCAGCCCCAGCATTTT CASSLLGSFGNQPQHF
- TRBJ2-7 TRBV9 - 15 TGTGCCAGCAGCGTAGGAACGGCGGGTTTCTACGAGCAGTACTTC CASSVGTAGFYEQYF
few TRBJ1-1 TRBV11-2 - 15 TGTGCCAGCAGCTTAGACCAGGGAGGTCACACTGAAGCTTTCTTT CASSLDQGGHTEAFF
- TRBJ2-3 TRBV11-2 TRBD2 18 TGTGCCAGCAGCCCCCAAAACCGACTAGCGGGGGGTCCTAGTACGCAGTATTTT CASSPQNRLAGGPSTQYF
once TRBJ2-7 TRBV23-1 TRBD1 16 TGCGCCAGCAGTCAAGGGGACAGGGAGGGAAGGAACGAGCAGTACTTC CASSQGDREGRNEQYF
- TRBJ2-1 TRBV27 - 17 TGTGCCAGCGGGTTCCTCTCTCTAGCTCGGACGGGCAATGAGCAGTTCTTC CASGFLSLARTGNEQFF
- TRBJ2-2 TRBV11-3 TRBD1 16 TGTGCCAGCAGCCCACAGGGGGGCGGTCTTACCGGGGAGCTGTTTTTT CASSPQGGGLTGELFF